A single sample is the source of the 31 T cell receptor beta chains below, sequenced in a study of T cells in Graves' hyperthyroidism and ophthalmopathy. The investigators amplified TCR beta CDR3 regions from RNA transcripts. The TCR CDR3 first-round RT-PCR relied on the HTBI primer set. TCRdb recomputed calls from the multiplex PCR reads with MiXCR, one row per CDR3 protein. Of about 640,000 distinct CDR3 sequences in the sample, less than 25% were seen once. Sequences were obtained from blood. The receptors were sampled from a man aged 25 to 40 with Graves' ophthalmopathy.

This clonotype was counted a single time. This chain's CDR3 is CASSSGTGGITGELFF. CDR3 in DNA: TGTGCCAGCAGTTCCGGGACAGGGGGGATTACCGGGGAGCTGTTTTTT. V is TRBV7-6 and J is TRBJ2-2; TRBD1 agrees at 11 bases. The CDR3 contains 16 residues. Germline CDR1 is SGHVS and CDR2 is FNYEAQ. The trim removed 6 bases at V and 5 bases at J, leaving 8 bases unmatched.

For the CDR3, the DNA is TGCAGTGCTACCCTCTCATCCGGGACTAGGCCCGACGAGCAGTACTTC. Encoded protein: CSATLSSGTRPDEQYF. This rearrangement joins TRBV20-1 to TRBJ2-7, with 8 bases fitting TRBD2. In germline, CDR1 is DFQATT, CDR2 SNEGSKA (reference sequence). This CDR3 comprises 16 residues. J gave up 5 bases and V 4 bases, and 16 bases lay outside the gene matches.

This clonotype showed up just a few times. Sequence at one end of the junction differs from germline and may be a read error. The chain joins TRBV5-1 to TRBJ1-1; TRBD1 matches at 10 bases. CDR1 and CDR2 (germline): SGHRS, YFSETQ. This CDR3 contains 16 residues. The CDR3 DNA follows: TGTGCCAGCAGTCTAGGACAGGGGGGAGTGAGCACTGAAGCTTTCTTT. It codes for CASSLGQGGVSTEAFF.

The rearrangement uses TRBV28 and TRBJ1-1, with D possibly matching TRBD1 (5 bases). CDR1 and CDR2 (germline): MDHEN, SYDVKM. V dropped 2 bases and J dropped 4 bases, with 8 bases sitting between them. There are 13 residues in the CDR3. CDR3 loop: CASSLDSLTEAFF. As DNA, the CDR3 is TGTGCCAGCAGTTTAGACAGTCTCACTGAAGCTTTCTTT.

This clonotype was observed many times. This chain uses TRBV12-3 or TRBV12-4 with TRBJ2-7, with D perhaps given as TRBD1 or TRBD2 (5 bases each). The CDR3 length is 12 residues. The V end lost 6 bases, the J end lost 3 bases, and 9 bases lay between the germline ends. This chain's CDR3 is CASSFGGYEQYF. CDR3 coding DNA: TGTGCCAGCAGCTTTGGGGGCTACGAGCAGTACTTC.

This clonotype came up a few times. J is TRBJ2-7 and V is TRBV7-2, with no clear D. This CDR3 spans 13 amino acids. V was clipped by 5 bases and J by 1 base, with 9 bases between them. The germline V gene encodes CDR1 SGHTA and CDR2 FQGNSA. The CDR3 DNA follows: TGTGCCAGCAGCCCGACACCGTCCTACGAGCAGTACTTC. Protein: CASSPTPSYEQYF.

This clonotype was observed many times. The genes are TRBV2 and TRBJ2-5; 7 nucleotides align to TRBD2. V shed 4 bases, J shed 5 bases, and the junction held 4 bases outside the gene matches. CDR1 is SNHLY, CDR2 FYNNEI, per germline. The CDR3 runs 13 residues. The CDR3 sequence: CASSGLAVETQYF. CDR3 nucleotides: TGTGCCAGCAGTGGACTAGCAGTCGAGACCCAGTACTTC. Full variable domain (remainder filled in from reference TRBV2 and TRBJ2-5): EPEVTQTPSHQVTQMGQEVILRCVPISNHLYFYWYRQILGQKVEFLVSFYNNEISEKSEIFDDQFSVERPDGSNFTLKIRSTKLEDSAMYFCASSGLAVETQYFGPGTRLLVL.

This clonotype was counted only a few times. The genes are TRBV7-9 and TRBJ2-3, with D possibly being TRBD1 (7 bases). Germline values: CDR1 SEHNR, CDR2 FQNEAQ (reference sequence). V lost 4 bases to trimming and J lost 6 bases, with 17 bases between them. The CDR3 runs 15 residues. CDR3 sequence (DNA): TGTGCCAGCAGCTCCAGGGGGGCTAGTAGGGATACGCAGTATTTT. It translates to CASSSRGASRDTQYF.

The table lists this clonotype with many counts. The V call is TRBV28, the J call TRBJ2-7, with D perhaps TRBD1 or TRBD2 (5 bases each). This CDR3 is built from 14 residues. Trimming stripped 3 bases from V and 3 bases from J, with 12 bases between. The V gene's germline CDR1 is MDHEN and CDR2 SYDVKM. The CDR3 region is CASSFDGTGYEQYF. The CDR3 region has the DNA TGTGCCAGCAGTTTCGACGGGACGGGCTACGAGCAGTACTTC.

The chain couples TRBV10-3 to TRBJ2-1; 9 nucleotides align to TRBD1. The ends lost 6 bases at V and 9 bases at J; junction bases unmatched: 9. Germline V gene sequence: CDR1 ENHRY, CDR2 SYGVKD. The CDR3 contains 14 residues. The CDR3 reads CAISRGQGSTEQFF. CDR3 nucleotides: TGTGCCATCAGCCGCGGACAGGGGTCCACTGAGCAGTTCTTC.

In this sample, this clonotype turned up many times. In DNA form, the CDR3 reads TGTGCCAGCAGTTACCTGGGACAGGGCTACGAGCAGTACTTC. Amino acid sequence: CASSYLGQGYEQYF. This chain uses TRBV28 with TRBJ2-7; 9 bases line up with TRBD1. Germline V gene sequence: CDR1 MDHEN, CDR2 SYDVKM. J lost 3 bases, V lost 4 bases, and 4 bases had no gene match. CDR3 size: 14 residues.

Comments on this clonotype: Given a much more abundant clone one base away, this may be a read error. V and J are TRBV7-9 and TRBJ1-6, with a weak D call TRBD1 (5 bases). V was pared by 4 bases and J by 7 bases, with 8 bases between. This CDR3 is built from 13 residues. The germline V gene encodes CDR1 SEHNR and CDR2 FQNEAQ (reference sequence). CDR3 nucleotide sequence: TGTGCCAGCAGCTGGGACTTCAATTCACCCCTCCACTTT. This encodes CASSWDFNSPLHF.

This chain connects TRBV5-5 to TRBJ1-2, with TRBD1 matching 9 bases. Germline V gives CDR1 SGHKS, CDR2 YYEKEE (reference sequence). V was pared by 2 bases and J by 8 bases, with 7 bases of the junction left unmatched. The CDR3 contains 14 residues. The CDR3: CASSFTGGKGGYTF. The DNA for the CDR3 is TGTGCCAGCAGCTTTACAGGGGGCAAGGGCGGCTACACCTTC.

V gene TRBV27 combines with J gene TRBJ2-1; TRBD2 matches 8 bases. The CDR3 covers 16 residues. The V and J ends lost 3 bases and 4 bases, in that order; junction bases with no gene match: 8. The germline V gene encodes CDR1 MNHEY and CDR2 SMNVEV (reference sequence). The CDR3 coding sequence is TGTGCCAGCAGTTTGGGAGGGACTAGTAGGTACAATGAGCAGTTCTTC. It translates to CASSLGGTSRYNEQFF.

The rearrangement uses TRBV4-1 and TRBJ1-1, with D perhaps matching TRBD1 (5 bases). The V end was cut by 2 bases, the J end by 1 base, with 11 bases between. In germline, CDR1 is MGHRA, CDR2 YSYEKL. The CDR3 contains 15 residues. CDR3: CASSQRDSANTEAFF. The CDR3 coding sequence is TGCGCCAGCAGCCAACGGGACTCGGCGAACACTGAAGCTTTCTTT.

This clonotype was seen a few times. The chain combines TRBV28 with TRBJ2-7; no firm D call. Trimming took off 7 bases at V and 3 bases at J, with 10 bases between the two ends. The length of the CDR3 is 12 residues. CDR1 and CDR2 (germline): MDHEN, SYDVKM. CDR3 sequence (DNA): TGTGCCAGCATATGGAAGTTCTACGAGCAGTACTTC. Protein sequence: CASIWKFYEQYF.

This clonotype has just a few counts. V usage is TRBV5-1 and J usage is TRBJ2-7; TRBD2 matches at 11 bases. This CDR3 is built from 16 residues. CDR1 is SGHRS, CDR2 YFSETQ, per germline. Trimming removed 2 bases from V and 0 bases from J; junction bases left unmatched: 4. CDR3 amino acids: CASSFLAGGPSYEQYF. For the CDR3, the DNA is TGCGCCAGCAGCTTCTTAGCGGGAGGGCCCTCCTACGAGCAGTACTTC.

This rearrangement joins TRBV29-1 to TRBJ2-5; no clear D. CDR3 size: 12 residues. Germline V CDR1 and CDR2: SQVTM, ANQGSEA. V was shortened by 8 bases and J by 5 bases, with 15 bases between the two germline ends. In DNA form, the CDR3 reads TGCAGCCTGTTAGGGTACGAGGAGACCCAGTACTTC. Protein: CSLLGYEETQYF.

The V and J genes are TRBV28 and TRBJ2-7, with D tentatively TRBD1 (6 bases). The CDR3 spans 13 residues. Germline CDR1 and CDR2: MDHEN and SYDVKM. V lost 10 bases to trimming and J lost 6 bases, with 19 bases between them. CDR3 sequence (DNA): TGTGCCATTTCTACAGGGCCTCCCTCCGAGCAGTACTTC. Translating it yields CAISTGPPSEQYF. Drawing the rest from reference TRBV28 and TRBJ2-7, the complete variable domain is DVKVTQSSRYLVKRTGEKVFLECVQDMDHENMFWYRQDPGLGLRLIYFSYDVKMKEKGDIPEGYSVSREKKERFSLILESASTNQTSMYLCAISTGPPSEQYFGPGTRLTVT.

This clonotype appeared a few times. The chain recombines TRBV6-1 with TRBJ2-7, with 12 bases lining up with TRBD2. This CDR3 is 20 amino acids long. Germline V gives CDR1 MNHNS, CDR2 SASEGT. Unmatched junction bases numbered 23, after V lost 7 bases and J lost 4 bases. The CDR3 sequence: CASTTGQGGTSGPRRYEQYF. CDR3 sequence (DNA): TGTGCCAGCACCACCGGACAGGGGGGGACTAGCGGGCCGAGAAGATACGAGCAGTACTTC.

This sequence joins TRBV4-1 and TRBJ2-2; possible D gene TRBD2, 6 bases. The germline V gene has CDR1 MGHRA and CDR2 YSYEKL. The CDR3 is 15 amino acids. V was shortened by 0 bases and J by 6 bases, with 11 bases between the two germline ends. This CDR3 is CASSQEGTLSGELFF. DNA of the CDR3: TGCGCCAGCAGCCAAGAAGGGACTCTTTCCGGGGAGCTGTTTTTT.

The rearrangement uses TRBV2 and TRBJ2-1; 8 bases fit TRBD2. The CDR3 contains 15 residues. In germline, CDR1 is SNHLY, CDR2 FYNNEI. J lost 5 bases, V lost 3 bases, and 6 bases had no gene match. The CDR3 DNA follows: TGTGCCAGCAGTGAGGAATTAGCGGGGAACAATGAGCAGTTCTTC. Protein product: CASSEELAGNNEQFF.

In its sample, this clonotype was seen a few times. The rearrangement uses TRBV3-1 and TRBJ1-6, with D tentatively TRBD1 (5 bases). The CDR3 sequence is 14 residues long. Germline-derived CDR1 and CDR2 are LGHDT and YNNKEL (reference sequence). Trimming took 2 bases from V and 10 from J, leaving 12 bases between them. The CDR3 loop reads CASSQIVKGSPLHF. The DNA for the CDR3 is TGTGCCAGCAGCCAAATCGTAAAGGGGTCACCCCTCCACTTT. Filled out from reference TRBV3-1 and TRBJ1-6, the complete variable domain reads DTAVSQTPKYLVTQMGNDKSIKCEQNLGHDTMYWYKQDSKKFLKIMFSYNNKELIINETVPNRFSPKSPDKAHLNLHINSLELGDSAVYFCASSQIVKGSPLHFGNGTRLTVT.

This clonotype was observed a handful of times. The chain has TRBV5-1 and TRBJ1-2, with 9 positions matching TRBD1. V lost 5 bases to trimming and J lost 4 bases; unmatched junction nucleotides: 9. The length of the CDR3 is 15 residues. From germline, CDR1 is SGHRS and CDR2 YFSETQ. CDR3 amino acids: CASSPRQGGPYGYTF. DNA of the CDR3: TGCGCCAGCAGTCCCCGACAGGGGGGCCCCTATGGCTACACCTTC.

The chain combines TRBV20-1 with TRBJ2-1; the D gene is possibly TRBD2 (5 bases). The CDR3 consists of 15 residues. Germline V gene lookup returns CDR1 DFQATT and CDR2 SNEGSKA (reference sequence). V was cut by 6 bases and J by 4 bases, with 19 bases left in between. The CDR3 DNA reads as TGCAGTGCAGCGACGAAGCGGCAACGATACAATGAGCAGTTCTTC. Protein product: CSAATKRQRYNEQFF.

V and J are TRBV5-8 and TRBJ2-3; possible D gene TRBD1, 5 bases. This CDR3 contains 15 residues. V was cut by 6 bases and J by 2 bases, with 16 bases left in between. The germline gives CDR1 SGHTS, CDR2 YDEGEE. CDR3 in DNA: TGTGCCAGCACCCCTGGGGCGACTTACACAGATACGCAGTATTTT. It specifies CASTPGATYTDTQYF.

Many counts were recorded for this clonotype. The chain carries TRBV2 and TRBJ2-2; a possible D gene is TRBD1 (6 bases). The CDR3 sequence is 14 residues long. Germline values: CDR1 SNHLY, CDR2 FYNNEI. V lost 4 bases to trimming and J lost 7 bases, with 13 bases between them. CDR3 nucleotide sequence: TGTGCCAGCAGTGTCTCGCAGGGGAGCGGGGAGCTGTTTTTT. It yields the protein CASSVSQGSGELFF.

This clonotype was observed many times. CDR3 residues: CASSEDSDYTDTQYF. The CDR3 DNA reads TGTGCCAGCAGTGAGGATAGCGATTACACAGATACGCAGTATTTT. The rearrangement joins TRBV2 to TRBJ2-3; a weak D match, TRBD2 (5 bases). The germline CDR1 and CDR2 sequences are SNHLY and FYNNEI. The CDR3 runs 15 residues. Trimming shortened V by 3 bases and J by 2 bases, and 12 bases separated the two germline ends.

This chain uses TRBV4-3 with TRBJ2-3; D ambiguous. Germline values: CDR1 LGHNA, CDR2 YSLEER. There are 16 residues in the CDR3. V lost 0 bases and J 3 bases, leaving 13 bases between the germline ends. CDR3 coding DNA: TGCGCCAGCAGCCAAGACGCAGGCATTCGGACAGATACGCAGTATTTT. Translating gives CASSQDAGIRTDTQYF.

J is TRBJ2-2 and V is TRBV6-2 or TRBV6-3; possibly TRBD1 or TRBD2 for D (8 bases each). The germline V gene encodes CDR1 MNHEY and CDR2 SVGEGT. Between the trimmed V and J ends, which lost 5 bases and 0 bases, there was a span of 25 bases. There are 20 residues in the CDR3. In DNA form, the CDR3 reads TGTGCCAGCAGTGACCGGACAGGGCGCACTAGCGGCCCGAACACCGGGGAGCTGTTTTTT. This codes for CASSDRTGRTSGPNTGELFF.

This clonotype was observed a few times. J is TRBJ2-3 and V is TRBV15, with a weak D call TRBD1 (6 bases). Trimming removed 1 base at V and 6 bases at J, with 14 bases between. This CDR3 has 15 amino acids. Germline CDR1 is LNHNV and CDR2 is YYDKDF (reference sequence). For the CDR3, the DNA is TGTGCCACCAGCAGAGCCACAGGGTGGGTTGATACGCAGTATTTT. This sequence encodes CATSRATGWVDTQYF.